Listed below are T cell receptor beta chains from one sample, sequenced in a study of OX40 agonist ivuxolimab in advanced cancers. Using immunoSEQ multiplex PCR, the repertoire was profiled, and TCRdb retains in-frame clones only, with some absent. Among over 90,000 clones listed, approximately 94% were seen once. The sequences come from CD4+ or CD8+ T cells sorted from blood, collected in a trial of the OX40 agonist ivuxolimab. All receptors derive from an adult with an advanced solid tumor such as melanoma, head and neck, liver or kidney cancer. CDR3s include the opening cysteine and the closing phenylalanine or tryptophan.

>TRBV7-2|17|TRBJ2-2
CASSLRLAGMNTGELFF
>TRBV5-4|17|TRBJ2-2
CASSLGPQGAATGELFF
>TRBV5-4|14|TRBJ2-7
CASSQRTANYEQYF
>TRBV5-1|14|TRBJ2-1
CASSLRASGDEQFF
>TRBV6-5|16|TRBJ2-7
CASSSSLWDSRYEQYF
>TRBV7-8|16|TRBJ2-2
CASSLATSRNTGELFF
>TRBV19|13|TRBJ1-4
CASIRQGDEKLFF
>TRBV7-9|16|TRBJ1-1
CASSLSGLRGNTEAFF
>TRBV7-8|15|TRBJ1-1
CASSFGRATNTEAFF
>TRBV7-2|14|TRBJ1-1
CASSGTGIDTEAFF
>TRBV11-2|14|TRBJ2-5
CASSLPGGRETQYF
>TRBV7-8|16|TRBJ1-5
CASSPWTAGGHQPQHF
>TRBV9|16|TRBJ2-5
CASSVGSYLFQETQYF
>TRBV4-1|16|TRBJ2-1
CASSQPQGRTYNEQFF
>TRBV6-4|13|TRBJ1-1
CASSGVTGGEAFF
>TRBV6-6|16|TRBJ1-1
CASSTPRQGAGTEAFF
>TRBV29-1|14|TRBJ2-3
CSVERGTGTDTQYF
>TRBV11-2|13|TRBJ2-5
CASSLDLAVRVYF
>TRBV15|17|TRBJ2-1
CATSRDTRPSGNNEQFF
>TRBV15|16|TRBJ2-7
CATSRVKKGALGEQYF
>TRBV6-5|15|TRBJ1-6
CASSYRQLYNSPLHF
>TRBV6-6|14|TRBJ1-1
CASTPGDRWSEAFF
>TRBV19|15|TRBJ1-1
CASSISGARWSEAFF
>TRBV7-8|15|TRBJ2-5
CASQVGTRRQETQYF
>TRBV7-8|11|TRBJ2-5
CASSFAETQYF
>TRBV20-1|11|TRBJ1-1
CSARALTEAFF
>TRBV6-6|12|TRBJ1-2
CASTLLHYGYTF
>TRBV19|15|TRBJ2-1
CASVAQQGSYNEQFF
>TRBV15|15|TRBJ2-5
CATAWGDGRRETQYF
>TRBV4-2|16|TRBJ2-1
CASSQPAGLAVNEQFF
>TRBV5-4|14|TRBJ1-2
CASCLVSESNGYTF
>TRBV7-9|14|TRBJ1-2
CASSFRGSDYGYTF
>TRBV27|17|TRBJ1-4
CASSSLSAGTGEGKLFF
>TRBV19|16|TRBJ2-7
CASSPTGRGPVYEQYF
>TRBV7-2|13|TRBJ1-5
CASSLVRDQPQHF
>TRBV25-1|15|TRBJ1-2
CASSESVRGHYGYTF
>TRBV6-5|14|TRBJ1-4
CASSYGRPNEKLFF
>TRBV15|14|TRBJ2-7
CATSSLLSSYEQYF